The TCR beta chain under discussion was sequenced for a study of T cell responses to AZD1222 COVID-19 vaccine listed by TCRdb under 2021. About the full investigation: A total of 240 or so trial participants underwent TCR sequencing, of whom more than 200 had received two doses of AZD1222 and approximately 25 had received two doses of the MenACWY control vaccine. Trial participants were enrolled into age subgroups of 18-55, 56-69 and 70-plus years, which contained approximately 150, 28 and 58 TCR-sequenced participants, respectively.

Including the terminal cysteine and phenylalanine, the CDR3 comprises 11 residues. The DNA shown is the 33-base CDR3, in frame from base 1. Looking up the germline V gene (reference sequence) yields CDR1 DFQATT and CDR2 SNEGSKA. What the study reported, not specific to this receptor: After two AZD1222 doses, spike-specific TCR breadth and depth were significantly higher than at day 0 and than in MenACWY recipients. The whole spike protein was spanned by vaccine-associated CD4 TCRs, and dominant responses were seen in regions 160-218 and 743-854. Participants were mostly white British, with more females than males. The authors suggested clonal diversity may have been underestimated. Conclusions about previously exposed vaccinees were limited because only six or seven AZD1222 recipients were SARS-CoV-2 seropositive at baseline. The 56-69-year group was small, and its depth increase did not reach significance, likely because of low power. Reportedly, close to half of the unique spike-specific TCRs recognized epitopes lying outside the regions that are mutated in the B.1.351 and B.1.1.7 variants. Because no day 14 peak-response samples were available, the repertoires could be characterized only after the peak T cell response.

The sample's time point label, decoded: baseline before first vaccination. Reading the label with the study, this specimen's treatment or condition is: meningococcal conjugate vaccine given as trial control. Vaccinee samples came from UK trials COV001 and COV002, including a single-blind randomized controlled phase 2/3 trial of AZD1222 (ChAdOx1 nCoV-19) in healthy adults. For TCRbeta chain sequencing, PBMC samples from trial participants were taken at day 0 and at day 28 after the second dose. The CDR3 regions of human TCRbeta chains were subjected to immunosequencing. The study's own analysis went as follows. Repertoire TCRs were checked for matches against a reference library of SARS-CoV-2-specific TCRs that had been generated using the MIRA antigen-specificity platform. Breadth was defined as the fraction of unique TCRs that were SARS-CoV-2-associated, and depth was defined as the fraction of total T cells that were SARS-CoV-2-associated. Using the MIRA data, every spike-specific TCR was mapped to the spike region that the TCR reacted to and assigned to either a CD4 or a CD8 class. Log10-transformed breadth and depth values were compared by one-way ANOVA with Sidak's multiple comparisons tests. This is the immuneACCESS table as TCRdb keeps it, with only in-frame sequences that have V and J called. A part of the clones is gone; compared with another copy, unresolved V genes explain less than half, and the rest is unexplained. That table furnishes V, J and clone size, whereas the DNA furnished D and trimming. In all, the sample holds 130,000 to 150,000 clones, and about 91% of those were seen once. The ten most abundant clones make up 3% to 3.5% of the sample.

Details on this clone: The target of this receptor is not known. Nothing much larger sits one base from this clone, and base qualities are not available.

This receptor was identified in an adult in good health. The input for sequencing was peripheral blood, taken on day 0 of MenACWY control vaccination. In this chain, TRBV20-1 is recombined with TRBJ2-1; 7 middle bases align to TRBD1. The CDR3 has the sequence CGTGALNEQFF. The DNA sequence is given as TGCGGTACAGGGGCACTCAACGAGCAGTTCTTC.